The 21 T cell receptor beta chains in this list originate from one sample, sequenced in a study of cytomegalovirus exposure and HLA in healthy donors. The PCR contained 60 Vbeta and 13 Jbeta primers. Repertoires were generated with immunoSEQ multiplex PCR, while TCRdb's copy carries only in-frame clones and drops some. The data contain fewer than 130,000 clones, roughly 70% of them singletons. The sequenced sample consisted of PBMCs. These receptors all come from a man in his forties in good health and CMV-seropositive.

This sequence joins TRBV4-1 and TRBJ2-2; TRBD1 aligns across 8 bases. The CDR3 has 15 residues. Per germline, CDR1 MGHRA and CDR2 YSYEKL. V shed 3 bases, J shed 5 bases, and the junction held 5 bases outside the gene matches. CDR3 sequence reads: CASSHSQGGTGELFF. CDR3 bases: TGCGCCAGCAGCCACTCACAGGGGGGAACCGGGGAGCTGTTTTTT.

In this sample, this clone turned up once. CDR3 coding DNA: TGTGCCACCAGCTCCCGGACAGTATGGAACACTGAAGCTTTCTTT. Translating gives CATSSRTVWNTEAFF. The chain uses TRBV15 and TRBJ1-1; tentatively, D is TRBD1 (6 bases). This CDR3 comprises 15 residues. Trimming cost V 5 bases and J 1 base, with 14 bases left between them. Germline CDR1 LNHNV, CDR2 YYDKDF (reference sequence). The whole variable domain, remainder taken from reference TRBV15 and TRBJ1-1, is DAMVIQNPRYQVTQFGKPVTLSCSQTLNHNVMYWYQQKSSQAPKLLFHYYDKDFNNEADTPDNFQSRRPNTSFCFLDIRSPGLGDTAMYLCATSSRTVWNTEAFFGQGTRLTVV.

The chain combines TRBV27 with TRBJ1-2, with D possibly TRBD1 on 6 matching bases. V was shortened by 2 bases and J by 5 bases, with 12 bases between the two germline ends. The CDR3 is 14 residues long. Germline assignment: CDR1 MNHEY and CDR2 SMNVEV (reference sequence). The CDR3 here is CASSLRGRGYGYTF. DNA for the CDR3: TGTGCCAGCAGTTTACGGGGCAGGGGTTATGGCTACACCTTC.

The chain uses TRBV2 and TRBJ1-5; unclear D gene. The CDR3 has 15 amino acids. V was shortened by 8 bases and J by 0 bases, with 14 bases between the two germline ends. Germline V gene sequence: CDR1 SNHLY, CDR2 FYNNEI. In DNA form, the CDR3 reads TGTGCCAGCGTCCGGTCCCTTGATAGCAATCAGCCCCAGCATTTT. Residues: CASVRSLDSNQPQHF.

The chain couples TRBV7-9 to TRBJ2-3, with D perhaps TRBD2 (6 bases). This CDR3 is 18 amino acids long. Between the trimmed V and J ends, which lost 5 bases and 3 bases, there was a span of 24 bases. The V gene's germline CDR1 is SEHNR and CDR2 FQNEAQ (reference sequence). CDR3 loop: CASSPEAHGSGRTDTQYF. CDR3 nucleotide sequence: TGTGCCAGCAGCCCAGAAGCCCACGGGAGTGGAAGGACAGATACGCAGTATTTT. Together with reference TRBV7-9 and TRBJ2-3, the CDR3 gives the full variable domain: DTGVSQNPRHKITKRGQNVTFRCDPISEHNRLYWYRQTLGQGPEFLTYFQNEAQLEKSRLLSDRFSAERPKGSFSTLEIQRTEQGDSAMYLCASSPEAHGSGRTDTQYFGPGTRLTVL.

This clone has just one count. J is TRBJ2-5 and V is TRBV4-1; D perhaps matches TRBD1 (6 bases). Trimming stripped 0 bases from V and 4 bases from J, with 6 bases between. This CDR3 is 13 amino acids long. Germline V lookup: CDR1 MGHRA, CDR2 YSYEKL. CDR3 sequence reads: CASSQEGGETQYF. Written as DNA, the CDR3 is TGCGCCAGCAGCCAAGAAGGGGGAGAGACCCAGTACTTC.

The V and J genes are TRBV7-2 and TRBJ2-1, with D possibly TRBD2 on 6 matching bases. The CDR3 is 15 amino acids. V was shortened by 5 bases and J by 1 base, with 12 bases between the two germline ends. Looked up from germline, CDR1 is SGHTA and CDR2 is FQGNSA. The CDR3 DNA follows: TGTGCCAGCAGCCCTTGGGGGACTTCCTACAATGAGCAGTTCTTC. It encodes CASSPWGTSYNEQFF.

The V call is TRBV15, the J call TRBJ1-2; 7 bases are shared with TRBD1. The CDR3 sequence is 15 residues long. Trimming cost V 5 bases and J 2 bases; bases outside gene matches: 8. Per germline, CDR1 LNHNV and CDR2 YYDKDF (reference sequence). CDR3 protein: CATSGGDSENYGYTF. Written as DNA, the CDR3 is TGTGCCACCAGCGGCGGGGACAGCGAGAACTATGGCTACACCTTC.

This clone was seen only once. A read error may produce the germline difference seen at one junction end. The chain has TRBV5-1 and TRBJ2-7, with TRBD1 identical over 10 bases. From germline, CDR1 is SGHRS and CDR2 YFSETQ. This CDR3 has 15 amino acids. CDR3 coding DNA: TGCGCCAGCAGCATTGGGACAGGGGCGCCCTACGAGCGGTACTTC. This encodes CASSIGTGAPYERYF.

The rearrangement joins TRBV29-1 to TRBJ1-6; 7 nucleotides agree with TRBD1. There are 12 residues in the CDR3. The germline V gene encodes CDR1 SQVTM and CDR2 ANQGSEA. J gave up 8 bases and V 7 bases, and 5 bases lay outside the gene matches. The CDR3: CSGQGSDSPLHF. CDR3 nucleotides: TGCAGCGGACAGGGTTCTGATTCACCCCTCCACTTT.

This clone was observed a few times. V gene TRBV30 combines with J gene TRBJ2-1, with TRBD2 as a possible D gene (6 bases). Trimming stripped 3 bases from V and 8 bases from J, with 17 bases between. The CDR3 spans 14 residues. CDR1 GTSNPN and CDR2 SVGIG come from the germline V gene (reference sequence). The CDR3: CAWRTYKRRDEQFF. The CDR3 DNA reads as TGTGCCTGGAGAACGTATAAGCGGAGGGATGAGCAGTTCTTC.

This sequence joins TRBV6-5 and TRBJ2-1, with TRBD2 matching 8 bases. The ends lost 7 bases at V and 8 bases at J; junction bases unmatched: 7. The CDR3 runs 13 residues. CDR1 is MNHEY and CDR2 is SVGAGI in the germline V gene. The CDR3 loop reads CASNSAGGDEQFF. CDR3 DNA: TGTGCCAGCAACTCGGCCGGGGGGGATGAGCAGTTCTTC.

The chain carries TRBV6-6 and TRBJ1-1; maybe TRBD1 (5 bases). CDR1 is MNHNY and CDR2 is SVGAGI in the germline V gene (reference sequence). The V end was cut by 2 bases, the J end by 1 base, with 8 bases between. This CDR3 has 14 amino acids. The CDR3 region is CASSYGGGNTEAFF. For the CDR3, the DNA is TGTGCCAGCAGTTACGGGGGGGGGAACACTGAAGCTTTCTTT.

J is TRBJ1-1 and V is TRBV27, with D unclear. Germline CDR1 MNHEY, CDR2 SMNVEV (reference sequence). The V and J ends lost 3 bases and 3 bases respectively, with 8 bases between them. The CDR3 spans 13 residues. Here the CDR3 reads CASSFSPDTEAFF. Here the CDR3 DNA reads TGTGCCAGCAGTTTTTCTCCGGACACTGAAGCTTTCTTT.

This clone has only a few counts. The chain couples TRBV30 to TRBJ2-3, with 7 bases aligning to TRBD1. The germline gives CDR1 GTSNPN, CDR2 SVGIG (reference sequence). The junction had 2 bases not matched to a gene; V was cut back by 0 bases and J by 2 bases. The CDR3 consists of 14 residues. CDR3 in amino acids: CAWSVTGITDTQYF. The CDR3 DNA reads TGTGCCTGGAGTGTGACAGGGATCACAGATACGCAGTATTTT.

The chain has TRBV7-8 and TRBJ2-7; 8 bases map to TRBD2. Germline lookup yields CDR1 SGHVS and CDR2 FQNEAQ. V shed 3 bases, J shed 3 bases, and the junction held 7 bases outside the gene matches. The CDR3 loop spans 15 amino acids. The CDR3 protein is CASSFLGAGDYEQYF. For the CDR3, the DNA is TGTGCCAGCAGCTTTCTGGGAGCGGGAGACTACGAGCAGTACTTC. The complete variable domain, with remaining parts taken from reference TRBV7-8 and TRBJ2-7, reads GAGVSQSPRYKVAKRGQDVALRCDPISGHVSLFWYQQALGQGPEFLTYFQNEAQLDKSGLPSDRFFAERPEGSVSTLKIQRTQQEDSAVYLCASSFLGAGDYEQYFGPGTRLTVT.

The chain is built from TRBV18 and TRBJ1-2, with a possible D match to TRBD1 (6 bases). V was trimmed by 3 bases and J by 8 bases, leaving 13 bases between them. The CDR3 length is 13 residues. Germline loops: CDR1 KGHSH, CDR2 LQKENI. CDR3 DNA sequence: TGTGCCAGCTCACCCCGGACAGAGGTGGGCTACACCTTC. This codes for CASSPRTEVGYTF.

This clone was detected only a few times. J is TRBJ1-1 and V is TRBV5-1, with 10 bases aligning to TRBD1. Germline trimming cut 7 bases from V and 0 bases from J; bases unmatched to any gene: 9. In germline, CDR1 is SGHRS, CDR2 YFSETQ. The CDR3 runs 16 residues. The CDR3 here is CASQLRTGGLNTEAFF. CDR3 DNA: TGCGCCAGCCAGTTACGGACAGGGGGATTGAACACTGAAGCTTTCTTT.

The rearrangement links TRBV6-1 to TRBJ1-1, with a weak D call TRBD1 (6 bases). Trimming removed 3 bases from V and 2 bases from J, with 13 bases in between. CDR1 is MNHNS, CDR2 SASEGT, per germline. CDR3 length: 15 amino acids. The CDR3 spells CASSELGHGNTEAFF. Written as DNA, the CDR3 is TGTGCCAGCAGTGAGTTGGGACACGGAAACACTGAAGCTTTCTTT.

This chain links TRBV28 with TRBJ1-1; D remains unclear. The V gene's germline CDR1 is MDHEN and CDR2 SYDVKM. Trimming shortened V by 6 bases and J by 2 bases, and 4 bases separated the two germline ends. CDR3 size: 11 residues. The CDR3 loop is CASSSNTEAFF. In DNA, the CDR3 is TGTGCCAGCAGCTCTAACACTGAAGCTTTCTTT. The full variable domain, rest sourced from reference TRBV28 and TRBJ1-1, is DVKVTQSSRYLVKRTGEKVFLECVQDMDHENMFWYRQDPGLGLRLIYFSYDVKMKEKGDIPEGYSVSREKKERFSLILESASTNQTSMYLCASSSNTEAFFGQGTRLTVV.

The chain carries TRBV5-6 and TRBJ2-1; 13 nucleotides agree with TRBD2. The germline CDR1 and CDR2 sequences are SGHDT and YYEEEE. CDR3 length equals 18 residues. The trim removed 3 bases at V and 2 bases at J, leaving 8 bases unmatched. The CDR3 sequence is CASSSGLAGVRPYNEQFF. CDR3 coding DNA: TGTGCCAGCAGCTCCGGACTAGCGGGAGTAAGGCCCTACAATGAGCAGTTCTTC. Drawing the rest from reference TRBV5-6 and TRBJ2-1, the complete variable domain is DAGVTQSPTHLIKTRGQQVTLRCSPKSGHDTVSWYQQALGQGPQFIFQYYEEEERQRGNFPDRFSGHQFPNYSSELNVNALLLGDSALYLCASSSGLAGVRPYNEQFFGPGTRLTVL.